Below are 8 T cell receptor beta chains sequenced from a single sample in a study of CD8 T cells in ankylosing spondylitis. Study conclusions and caveats: There was a TCR beta motif, made of roughly eight highly homologous variants, that appeared characteristic of ankylosing spondylitis blood.

These receptors have no known antigen. TCRdb used MiXCR to reprocess the 5' RACE reads, holding one entry per CDR3 protein. The profile shows around 490,000 distinct CDR3 sequences, under 5.5% of them singletons. The sample taken for sequencing was blood, either unsorted or a sorted T cell fraction (not recorded which). These receptors were collected from a male donor with ankylosing spondylitis.

At least ten counts were recorded for this clonotype. An end of the junction does not agree with germline; a read error may underlie this. The V call is TRBV6-1, the J call TRBJ1-6; no clear D gene. CDR3 length: 11 residues. Germline assignment: CDR1 MNHNS and CDR2 SASEGT. The CDR3 sequence: CASSGFNYPLF. CDR3 sequence (DNA): TGTGCCAGCAGTGGCTTTAATTATCCGCTCTTT.

This clonotype has ten or more counts. The rearrangement joins TRBV25-1 to TRBJ1-2; D is perhaps TRBD1 (5 bases). The CDR3 is 12 amino acids. The V gene lost 4 bases and the J gene lost 5 bases, with 8 bases spanning the gap. Germline-derived CDR1 and CDR2 are MGHDK and SYGVNS. The CDR3 DNA sequence: TGTGCCAGCAGTGGTAGACAGTATGGCTACACCTTC. Its protein is CASSGRQYGYTF.

This clonotype has at least ten counts. The chain recombines TRBV9 with TRBJ1-2, with a weak D call TRBD1 (6 bases). Trimming cost V 0 bases and J 8 bases, with 11 bases left between them. The CDR3 covers 13 residues. Germline CDR1 and CDR2: SGDLS and YYNGEE. CDR3 sequence (DNA): TGTGCCAGCAGCGTAGGGGGGCAGAGCGGCTACACCTTC. Translating it yields CASSVGGQSGYTF.

This clonotype came up many times. The V and J genes are TRBV24-1 and TRBJ2-3; 8 nucleotides align to TRBD1. V shed 7 bases, J shed 4 bases, and the junction held 9 bases outside the gene matches. Germline values: CDR1 KGHDR, CDR2 SFDVKD. The CDR3 totals 15 residues. The CDR3 DNA is TGTGCCACCAGCGGAGCAGGGGGCGCGTCAGATACGCAGTATTTT. Protein sequence: CATSGAGGASDTQYF.

This clonotype showed up many times. This sequence joins TRBV5-1 and TRBJ2-1; D remains unclear. From germline, CDR1 is SGHRS and CDR2 YFSETQ. The V and J ends lost 1 base and 2 bases respectively, with 19 bases between them. This CDR3 is 18 amino acids long. DNA for the CDR3: TGCGCCAGCAGCTTGTCCGGCCACCTCCTAAGGACCTACAATGAGCAGTTCTTC. Its protein is CASSLSGHLLRTYNEQFF.

This clonotype was detected ten times or more. The V call is TRBV20-1, the J call TRBJ2-3; D remains unclear. The CDR3 has 15 residues. The ends were cut back, 0 bases at V and 2 bases at J, with 12 bases in the middle. Germline V gives CDR1 DFQATT, CDR2 SNEGSKA (reference sequence). The CDR3 DNA reads TGCAGTGCTAGAGATCGGAATCCCTTCACAGATACGCAGTATTTT. It yields the protein CSARDRNPFTDTQYF.

On this clonotype itself: A read error may produce the germline difference seen at one junction end. The V and J genes are TRBV29-1 and TRBJ1-4, with a weak D call TRBD1 (5 bases). The germline gives CDR1 SQVTM, CDR2 ANQGSEA. The CDR3 length is 12 residues. CDR3 in DNA: TGCAGCGCCCGGGGGGGGAATGAAAAACTGCTTTTT. Translated: CSARGGNEKLLF.

This clonotype was recorded at least ten times. The genes are TRBV7-2 and TRBJ1-1; 7 positions agree with TRBD1. The CDR3 has 14 amino acids. V gave up 4 bases and J gave up 3 bases; unmatched junction bases: 5. The germline V gene has CDR1 SGHTA and CDR2 FQGNSA. Written as DNA, the CDR3 is TGTGCCAGCAGCTACCGACAGGGTTACACTGAAGCTTTCTTT. It is translated as CASSYRQGYTEAFF.